Below, 20 T cell receptor beta chains from the same sample are listed, as sequenced in a study of T cell repertoires in cytomegalovirus infection. TCRdb re-derived calls from the reads in MiXCR, one entry per CDR3 protein. The table includes around 270,000 distinct CDR3 sequences, around 9% detected once. Input material: PBMCs. All receptors derive from a human donor in good health (CMV status not recorded). Some clones in this sample may be carry-over from other donors' samples.

In this sample, this clonotype turned up many times. This sequence joins TRBV7-9 and TRBJ1-1; no reliable D call. CDR1 and CDR2 (germline): SEHNR, FQNEAQ (reference sequence). The V end lost 3 bases, the J end lost 1 base, and 3 bases lay between the germline ends. The CDR3 contains 12 residues. The CDR3 is CASSLENTEAFF. The CDR3 bases are TGTGCCAGCAGCTTGGAGAACACTGAAGCTTTCTTT. Looking up the rest from reference TRBV7-9 and TRBJ1-1 gives the full variable domain: DTGVSQNPRHKITKRGQNVTFRCDPISEHNRLYWYRQTLGQGPEFLTYFQNEAQLEKSRLLSDRFSAERPKGSFSTLEIQRTEQGDSAMYLCASSLENTEAFFGQGTRLTVV.

This clonotype was counted many times. The chain combines TRBV2 with TRBJ1-6; weak D call: TRBD1 (6 bases). The germline CDR1 and CDR2 sequences are SNHLY and FYNNEI. This CDR3 contains 14 residues. V was trimmed by 3 bases and J by 8 bases, leaving 11 bases between them. CDR3 protein: CASSDVDSYSPLHF. The CDR3 nucleotides read TGTGCCAGCAGTGATGTGGACAGCTATTCACCCCTCCACTTT.

The chain has TRBV25-1 and TRBJ1-2; 7 bases are shared with TRBD1. CDR1 MGHDK and CDR2 SYGVNS come from the germline V gene. The CDR3 covers 11 residues. The CDR3 coding sequence is TGTGCAGTCGGACAGGACTATGGCTACACCTTC. This translates into CAVGQDYGYTF.

This clonotype has ten or more counts. The chain employs TRBV7-2 and TRBJ2-5; D is tentatively TRBD1 or TRBD2 (5 bases each). V was clipped by 1 base and J by 5 bases, with 11 bases between them. This CDR3 is built from 14 residues. Germline V CDR1 and CDR2: SGHTA, FQGNSA. CDR3 loop: CASSLVRGVETQYF. In nucleotides, the CDR3 is TGTGCCAGCAGCTTAGTACGGGGCGTCGAGACCCAGTACTTC.

This clonotype has more than one count but fewer than ten. The chain recombines TRBV2 with TRBJ2-5, with 10 bases that match TRBD2. The CDR3 is 15 residues long. V was clipped by 3 bases and J by 6 bases; unmatched bases: 7. Germline loops: CDR1 SNHLY, CDR2 FYNNEI. CDR3 nucleotide sequence: TGTGCCAGCAGTGAGGTTGGACTAGCGGTTCAGACCCAGTACTTC. Its translation is CASSEVGLAVQTQYF.

This clonotype was counted many times. The chain has TRBV7-2 and TRBJ2-3, with D possibly being TRBD2 (6 bases). The germline V gene encodes CDR1 SGHTA and CDR2 FQGNSA. Trimming stripped 2 bases from V and 1 base from J, with 10 bases between. The CDR3 covers 15 residues. The CDR3, as DNA: TGTGCCAGCAGCTTACCGGCGGGACGCACAGATACGCAGTATTTT. Amino acids: CASSLPAGRTDTQYF.

This clonotype was counted ten times or more. This chain joins TRBV11-2 and TRBJ2-2, with D tentatively TRBD1 or TRBD2 (5 bases each). This CDR3 is built from 15 residues. Trimming took 3 bases from V and 5 from J, leaving 13 bases between them. Germline CDR1 reads SGHAT; CDR2 reads FQNNGV. In DNA, the CDR3 is TGTGCCAGCAGCTTTTTGGGGGTAGGGACCGGGGAGCTGTTTTTT. Its translation is CASSFLGVGTGELFF.

The sample holds many counts of this clonotype. V is TRBV7-2 and J is TRBJ2-2; D not certain. This CDR3 is built from 15 residues. V gave up 0 bases and J gave up 2 bases, with 7 bases separating them. Germline V CDR1 and CDR2: SGHTA, FQGNSA. The CDR3 here is CASSLASGNTGELFF. CDR3 in DNA: TGTGCCAGCAGCTTAGCGTCCGGTAACACCGGGGAGCTGTTTTTT. Full variable domain (outside the CDR3, taken from reference TRBV7-2 and TRBJ2-2): GAGVSQSPSNKVTEKGKDVELRCDPISGHTALYWYRQSLGQGLEFLIYFQGNSAPDKSGLPSDRFSAERTGGSVSTLTIQRTQQEDSAVYLCASSLASGNTGELFFGEGSRLTVL.

This clonotype was detected a few times. The chain employs TRBV5-3 and TRBJ2-1, with 11 bases lining up with TRBD1. TRBV5-3 carries the ORF label, with uncertain function. Unmatched junction bases numbered 11, after V lost 8 bases and J lost 7 bases. The CDR3 is made up of 15 amino acids. The CDR3 is CASSAGQGVLNEQFF. CDR3 nucleotide sequence: TGTGCCAGCAGCGCGGGACAGGGGGTTTTGAATGAGCAGTTCTTC.

This clonotype was seen ten or more times. The V and J genes are TRBV7-2 and TRBJ2-1; 13 bases match TRBD2. The ends lost 2 bases at V and 7 bases at J; junction bases unmatched: 8. From germline, CDR1 is SGHTA and CDR2 FQGNSA. This CDR3 spans 17 amino acids. CDR3 coding DNA: TGTGCCAGCAGCTTAAATGCGGGGGGACTAGCGGGGAATGAGCAGTTCTTC. Its translation is CASSLNAGGLAGNEQFF. Filled out from reference TRBV7-2 and TRBJ2-1, the complete variable domain reads GAGVSQSPSNKVTEKGKDVELRCDPISGHTALYWYRQSLGQGLEFLIYFQGNSAPDKSGLPSDRFSAERTGGSVSTLTIQRTQQEDSAVYLCASSLNAGGLAGNEQFFGPGTRLTVL.

This clonotype turned up a few times. The chain combines TRBV5-1 with TRBJ2-2, with a possible D match to TRBD1 (6 bases). Germline V lookup: CDR1 SGHRS, CDR2 YFSETQ. The CDR3 covers 15 residues. V shed 1 base and J shed 2 bases, with 9 bases lying between them. Here the CDR3 DNA reads TGCGCCAGCAGCTTGAGGGGGATTAACACCGGGGAGCTGTTTTTT. Protein product: CASSLRGINTGELFF.

This clonotype has more than one count but fewer than ten. The chain recombines TRBV5-1 with TRBJ2-7, with D uncertain. The CDR3 is made up of 14 amino acids. Germline lookup yields CDR1 SGHRS and CDR2 YFSETQ. V lost 3 bases, J lost 0 bases, and 10 bases lay in between. The CDR3 spells CASSSLQVSYEQYF. CDR3 coding DNA: TGCGCCAGCAGCTCCCTGCAGGTCTCCTACGAGCAGTACTTC.

The sample holds many counts of this clonotype. V gene TRBV7-2 combines with J gene TRBJ2-2; tentatively, D is TRBD2 (5 bases). Trimming stripped 6 bases from V and 5 bases from J, with 13 bases between. The CDR3 runs 14 residues. CDR1 is SGHTA, CDR2 FQGNSA, per germline. The CDR3 loop reads CASRPPPGTGELFF. CDR3 bases: TGTGCCAGCAGACCCCCCCCGGGGACCGGGGAGCTGTTTTTT.

This clonotype was picked up a small number of times. V and J are TRBV19 and TRBJ1-1, with a possible D match to TRBD1 (5 bases). CDR1 is LNHDA and CDR2 is SQIVND in the germline V gene (reference sequence). Between the trimmed V and J ends, which lost 3 bases and 6 bases, there was a span of 14 bases. The CDR3 has 14 residues. CDR3 nucleotide sequence: TGTGCCAGTAGTATCGACAGAAATAGCGCTGAAGCTTTCTTT. Amino acid sequence: CASSIDRNSAEAFF.

In this sample, this clonotype turned up many times. The chain is built from TRBV7-2 and TRBJ1-1, with D possibly matching TRBD1 (5 bases). The V end was cut by 3 bases, the J end by 5 bases, with 10 bases between. Germline CDR1 is SGHTA and CDR2 is FQGNSA. The CDR3 has 13 residues. The CDR3 DNA reads as TGTGCCAGCAGCTTCCCAGGGAGTACTGAAGCTTTCTTT. Protein: CASSFPGSTEAFF.

This clonotype was seen many times. This sequence joins TRBV7-2 and TRBJ2-1, with 11 bases that match TRBD2. With 1 base clipped from V and 6 bases from J, the junction kept 8 bases outside the gene matches. Per the germline V gene, CDR1 is SGHTA and CDR2 is FQGNSA. This CDR3 contains 17 residues. The CDR3 DNA reads TGTGCCAGCAGCTTAGTTAGCGGGAGGGGGGGTAGCAATGAGCAGTTCTTC. Translated, it gives CASSLVSGRGGSNEQFF.

In this sample, this clonotype turned up a few times. This rearrangement joins TRBV19 to TRBJ2-7; TRBD2 is a possible D gene (6 bases). V lost 3 bases and J lost 0, with 9 bases in between. This CDR3 comprises 14 residues. In germline, CDR1 is LNHDA, CDR2 SQIVND (reference sequence). CDR3 sequence reads: CASSIGGGSYEQYF. The CDR3 DNA is TGTGCCAGTAGTATCGGGGGAGGCTCCTACGAGCAGTACTTC.

The J gene is TRBJ1-1, the V gene TRBV11-3, with a tentative D call TRBD1 (5 bases). Germline assignment: CDR1 SGHNT and CDR2 YENEEA. V lost 5 bases to trimming and J lost 3 bases, with 13 bases between them. This CDR3 region has 14 residues. The CDR3 sequence is CASSPSGGDTEAFF. CDR3 nucleotides: TGTGCCAGCAGCCCCTCGGGAGGGGACACTGAAGCTTTCTTT.

This clonotype was seen many times. The chain links TRBV29-1 to TRBJ2-1; D might be TRBD2 (6 bases). CDR3 length: 17 residues. Looked up from germline, CDR1 is SQVTM and CDR2 is ANQGSEA. V was shortened by 0 bases and J by 6 bases, with 21 bases between the two germline ends. The CDR3 DNA sequence: TGCAGCGTTGAAGATCGCGGGGCGCAAAGGTCTCGCAATGAGCAGTTCTTC. It codes for CSVEDRGAQRSRNEQFF.

This clonotype was recorded at least ten times. The genes are TRBV7-2 and TRBJ2-3; 7 nucleotides line up with TRBD1. CDR1 and CDR2 from the germline V gene are SGHTA and FQGNSA. Losses at the gene ends were 3 bases for V and 6 bases for J; bases not matched to a gene: 6. The CDR3 has 14 amino acids. This CDR3 reads CASSLTGWADTQYF. For the CDR3, the DNA is TGTGCCAGCAGCTTGACAGGGTGGGCTGATACGCAGTATTTT.